The clone carrying this T cell receptor (beta chain) was seen a handful of times. Its target is unknown. The data originate from a study of vaccination effects on CD4 cells after COVID-19. Clones were read by immunoSEQ multiplex PCR, and TCRdb kept only the in-frame ones, dropping some. The data hold about 20,000 clones, with roughly four fifths observed a single time. ViraFEST assay sequencing came after antigen-specific CD4+ T cells were expanded with viral peptide pools. Upon completion of 10 to 11 days in culture, CD4+ T cells were isolated. The vaccine recipients had no prior SARS-CoV-2 infection, with negative nucleocapsid antibodies. This receptor was taken from a human donor who received a COVID-19 vaccine. This specimen was CD4+ T cells from PBMCs cultured with HCoV-NL63 spike peptides, taken before COVID-19 vaccination.

This chain's CDR3 is CASSLDDLSSYEQYF. In DNA form, the CDR3 reads TGTGCCAGCAGCTTGGACGACTTGAGCTCCTACGAGCAGTACTTC. The chain recombines TRBV5-6 with TRBJ2-7; D unclear. Trimming took off 0 bases at V and 0 bases at J, with 10 bases between the two ends. This CDR3 spans 15 amino acids. In germline, CDR1 is SGHDT, CDR2 YYEEEE.